This T cell receptor beta chain was observed in a study of blood T cell dynamics during melanoma immunotherapy. Overall study context: Standard first-line treatment here was pembrolizumab or nivolumab plus ipilimumab in metastatic melanoma.

Findings of the study overall: Unlike progressors, later disease-control patients had W3 repertoires gaining clonality or diversity.

Clones were read by immunoSEQ multiplex PCR, and TCRdb kept only the in-frame ones, dropping some. The top ten hold around 10% of the sample, which has several thousand clones, 84% seen once. Time point: week 3, after first cycle of checkpoint inhibitor. One draw preceded checkpoint blockade; another followed its first cycle at week 3. Patients had no prior systemic cancer treatment, immunosuppressants or other active cancers. Trimming pared 5 bases from V and 2 bases from J, leaving 16 bases between. Per the germline V gene, CDR1 is MDHEN and CDR2 is SYDVKM. The CDR3 extends over 15 amino acids. With regard to this clone: No antigen is known for it.

The starting material was blood, obtained from a patient treated with checkpoint blockade. The chain has TRBV28 and TRBJ2-7, with a weak D call TRBD2 (6 bases). The clonotype originates from a human donor with melanoma. The CDR3 reads CASSARDGRAYEQYF. The CDR3 DNA is TGTGCCAGCAGTGCCCGGGACGGGAGAGCCTACGAGCAGTACTTC.